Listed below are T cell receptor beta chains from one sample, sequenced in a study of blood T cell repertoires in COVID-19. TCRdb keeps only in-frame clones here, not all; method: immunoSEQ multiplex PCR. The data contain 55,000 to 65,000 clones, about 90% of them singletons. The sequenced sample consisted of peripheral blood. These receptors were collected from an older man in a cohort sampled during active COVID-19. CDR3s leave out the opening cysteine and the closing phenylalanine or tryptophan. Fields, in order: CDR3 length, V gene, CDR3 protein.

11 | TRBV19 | ASSTPRGYEQY
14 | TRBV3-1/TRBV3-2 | ASSQDLRQGSYGYT
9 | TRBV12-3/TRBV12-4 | ASSQGQPIL
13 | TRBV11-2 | ASSRSGGPYNEQF
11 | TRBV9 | ASSVGQDYGYT
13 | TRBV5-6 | ASSLNAGASYEQY
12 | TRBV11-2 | ASSLSGERTEAF
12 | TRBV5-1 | ASRLAGGIYEQY
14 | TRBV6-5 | ASSYGGQGVYYEQY
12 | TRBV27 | ASSLGGAHYGYT
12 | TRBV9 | ASSSRGGTEKLF
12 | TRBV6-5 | ASSYSQDRTEAF
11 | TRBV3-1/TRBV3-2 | ASSKRTGTEQY
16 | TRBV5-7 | ASSTASRDRGTNEKLF
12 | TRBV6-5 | ASSFGTIDNEQF
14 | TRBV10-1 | ASSNQRQGHGTEAF
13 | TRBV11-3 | ASSQGHSNTGELF
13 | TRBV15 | ATSKPGQGSQEQY
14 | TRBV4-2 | ASSQEGSGINTEAF
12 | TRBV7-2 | ASSRGDRADIQY
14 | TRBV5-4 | ASSSKGLAGTDTQY
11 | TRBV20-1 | SASRGNTGELF
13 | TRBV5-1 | ASSFTGTGGYGYT
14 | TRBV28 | ASSLYSGQDRTEAF
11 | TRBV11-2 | ASSTGGNYGYT
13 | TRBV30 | AWSPGQGELQPQH
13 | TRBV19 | ASSPGLAGTGELF
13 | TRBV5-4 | ASSLPGQGSNEQY
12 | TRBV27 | ASRRLAGTDTQY
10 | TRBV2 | ASRGTGGASF
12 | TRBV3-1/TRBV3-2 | ASSQVAGNPEAF
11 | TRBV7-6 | ASSHDRGDEQY
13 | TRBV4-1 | ASSQAGSGNTEAF
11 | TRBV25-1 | ASSEIRGGEQY
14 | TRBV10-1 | ASSESGSGDTDTQY
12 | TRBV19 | ASSMIQGANEQY
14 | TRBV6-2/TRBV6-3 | ASSYRPGGVEETQY
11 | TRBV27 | ASSLTGGNTIY
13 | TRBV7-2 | ASSSRDSLTGELF
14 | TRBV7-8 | ASSLNSPGSNQPQH
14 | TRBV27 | ASSLFLAGLYNEQF
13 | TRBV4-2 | ASSQEVGGNNEQF
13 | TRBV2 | ASSEGHYSNQPQH
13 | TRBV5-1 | ASSLANPGGETQY
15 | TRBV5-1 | ASSLVLAGVSTGELF
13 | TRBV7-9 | ASSPPGTGRSPLH
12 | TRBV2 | ASIWRPGAGEQY
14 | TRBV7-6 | ASSSNPGQGLNTQY
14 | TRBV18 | ASSPRQASTNEKLF
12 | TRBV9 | ASSVGSGKYGYT
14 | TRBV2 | ASSEGLAGRAGELF
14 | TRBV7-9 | ASSSLGGQYNSPLH
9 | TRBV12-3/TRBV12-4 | ASSQGDGYT
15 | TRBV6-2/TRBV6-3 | ASSYGLEGSLGETQY